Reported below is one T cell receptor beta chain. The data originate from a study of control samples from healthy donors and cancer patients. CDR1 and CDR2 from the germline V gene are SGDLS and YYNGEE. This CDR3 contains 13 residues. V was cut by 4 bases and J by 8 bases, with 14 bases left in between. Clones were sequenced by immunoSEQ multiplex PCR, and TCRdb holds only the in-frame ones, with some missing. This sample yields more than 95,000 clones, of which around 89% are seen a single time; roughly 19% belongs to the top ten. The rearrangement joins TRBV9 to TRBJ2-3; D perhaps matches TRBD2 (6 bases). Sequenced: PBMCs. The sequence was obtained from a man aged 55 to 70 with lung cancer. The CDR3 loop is CASSSSTSLTQYF. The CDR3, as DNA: TGTGCCAGCAGCTCCTCGACTAGTCTTACGCAGTATTTT. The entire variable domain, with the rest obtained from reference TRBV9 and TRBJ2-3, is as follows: DSGVTQTPKHLITATGQRVTLRCSPRSGDLSVYWYQQSLDQGLQFLIQYYNGEERAKGNILERFSAQQFPDLHSELNLSSLELGDSALYFCASSSSTSLTQYFGPGTRLTVL.